This T cell receptor beta chain was retrieved from a study of response to subunit inactivated influenza vaccine (dated by TCRdb to 2016 to 2018). Concerning the study at large: Deep quantitative profiling of the T cell receptor repertoire was used in the study to follow responses to a trivalent subunit inactivated influenza vaccine.

As regards this clonotype: Its antigen is still unknown. Base qualities are not recorded, but no much larger clone differs from it by a single base.

Relative to germline, V is 0 bases shorter and J is 10 bases shorter, with 19 bases between their ends. Looking up the germline V gene yields CDR1 SGHRS and CDR2 YFSETQ. Measured from the cysteine to the phenylalanine, the CDR3 is 15 residues long. Of all the DNA, just the CDR3 is kept, 45 bases in frame from base 1. The research as a whole found: The authors suggested that each seasonal influenza vaccination may recruit only a limited number of new T cells.

The method behind the library was RT-PCR. Sequenced on an Illumina HiSeq 2500. TCRdb passed the public sequencing reads through fastp at Q25 and MiXCR, retaining productive beta sequences. Each CDR3 protein gets just one entry, which takes the most common genes and DNA from the rows behind it. This sample has roughly 500,000 distinct CDR3 sequences in its table, and approximately 20% of those were observed once. Around 2.8% of the sample belongs to the ten largest clones. These same records also appear under a second study, on T cells expressing NK-cell markers. The second study, in turn, reports: 5'RACE template switching, by which a universal primer site and unique molecular identifiers were added, was used to make TCR beta cDNA libraries. TCR beta-chain repertoires were profiled in sorted CD3+CD56+NKG2C+, CD3+CD56+NKG2C- and CD3+CD56-NKG2C+ T-cell subsets from about 8 donors. Among the eight sequenced donors, only one was HCMV-seronegative, while the other seven were HCMV-seropositive. In several experiments an anti-gammadeltaTCR antibody was added to restrict sorting to alphabetaTCR-expressing T cells. For over five donors, the dominant CD3+CD56+NKG2C+ clonotypes were among the top 10 CD8+ clonotypes and accounted for about 1.0-7.0% of CD8+ T cells. Those dominant clonotypes were again the most abundant among CD3+CD56-NKG2C+ cells in a few donors, at 28.3-60.1%. Whether the expanded NKG2C-expressing T cell clones were specific for HCMV antigens remained unclear. All eight donors whose samples were sequenced were randomly selected healthy volunteers, three of them men and five women. To determine HCMV serostatus, a commercial ELISA kit was used to detect HCMV-specific IgG in serum. Peripheral blood mononuclear cells were isolated from blood by Ficoll density gradient centrifugation. Using Miltenyi isolation kits, CD4+ and CD8+ T cells were isolated from PBMC through magnetic immunoseparation. cDNA synthesis was primed from the TCR beta constant segment, followed by two successive PCR amplification steps. Libraries were sequenced as 2 x 150 bp reads on Illumina HiSeq 2000/2500, MiSeq or NextSeq. MIGEC was used to demultiplex reads and group the reads by UMI, and MiTCR was used to assemble and quantify clonotypes. Only TCR cDNA sequences supported by at least two reads were kept to exclude erroneous sequences. Downstream repertoire analysis used the tcR package, and clonotypes were matched across fractions by CDR3 nucleotide sequence plus V segment. Antigen specificity was annotated against VDJdb with VDJmatch, allowing one amino acid substitution in CDR3.

This sequence originates from a man aged 50 to 60 who received an inactivated influenza vaccine. Donor details come from another sample of the same person, matched by shared clones. The V and J genes are TRBV5-1 and TRBJ1-1; confidence is insufficient to name the D gene. The material was CD4+ T cells sorted from PBMCs, obtained 11 to 12 days after vaccination. Read as DNA, the sequence is TGCGCCAGCAGCTTGGGGGATCTGGGCGGCGGAACAGCTTTCTTT. The translation is CASSLGDLGGGTAFF.